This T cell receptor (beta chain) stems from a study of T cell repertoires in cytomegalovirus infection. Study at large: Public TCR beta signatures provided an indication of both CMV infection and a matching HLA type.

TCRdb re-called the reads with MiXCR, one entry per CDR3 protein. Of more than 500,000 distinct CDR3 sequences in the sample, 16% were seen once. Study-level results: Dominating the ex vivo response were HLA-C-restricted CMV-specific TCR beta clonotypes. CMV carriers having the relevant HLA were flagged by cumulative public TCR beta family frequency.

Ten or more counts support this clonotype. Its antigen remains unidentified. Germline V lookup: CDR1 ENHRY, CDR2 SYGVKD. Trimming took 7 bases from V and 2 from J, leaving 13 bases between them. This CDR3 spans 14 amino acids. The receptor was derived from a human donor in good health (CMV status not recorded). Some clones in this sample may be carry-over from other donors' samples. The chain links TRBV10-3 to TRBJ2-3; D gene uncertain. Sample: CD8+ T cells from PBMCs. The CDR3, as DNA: TGTGCCATCATGAGTAACGGCTACACAGATACGCAGTATTTT. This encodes CAIMSNGYTDTQYF.